Sequencing of this T cell receptor beta chain was carried out in a study of blood T cell repertoires in COVID-19. This clone was seen a few times. Clones were read by immunoSEQ multiplex PCR, and TCRdb kept only the in-frame ones, dropping some. The table has 150,000 or so clones, approximately 80% seen once. This CDR3 is 18 amino acids long. CDR1 and CDR2 from the germline V gene are MNHEY and SMNVEV (reference sequence). J lost 7 bases, V lost 5 bases, and 12 bases had no gene match. This TCR was recovered from a woman aged 55-70 years with acute or convalescent COVID-19. The V and J genes are TRBV27 and TRBJ2-1; the match to TRBD2 covers 15 bases. Specimen: peripheral blood. CDR3 coding DNA: TGTGCCAGCAGTATAAGGACTAGCGGGGGGGCCGTTGAAAATGAGCAGTTCTTC. It yields the protein CASSIRTSGGAVENEQFF.